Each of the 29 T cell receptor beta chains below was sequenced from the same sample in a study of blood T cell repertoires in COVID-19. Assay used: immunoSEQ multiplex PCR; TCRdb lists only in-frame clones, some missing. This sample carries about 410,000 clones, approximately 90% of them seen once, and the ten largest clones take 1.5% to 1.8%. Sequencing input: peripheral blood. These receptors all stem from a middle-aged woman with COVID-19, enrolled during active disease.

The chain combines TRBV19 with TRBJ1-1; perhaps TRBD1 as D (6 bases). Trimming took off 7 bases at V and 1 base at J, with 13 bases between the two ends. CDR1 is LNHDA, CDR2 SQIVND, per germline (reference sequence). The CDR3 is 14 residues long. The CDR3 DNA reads TGTGCCAGTACTCACCTGGGACAGAACACTGAAGCTTTCTTT. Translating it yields CASTHLGQNTEAFF.

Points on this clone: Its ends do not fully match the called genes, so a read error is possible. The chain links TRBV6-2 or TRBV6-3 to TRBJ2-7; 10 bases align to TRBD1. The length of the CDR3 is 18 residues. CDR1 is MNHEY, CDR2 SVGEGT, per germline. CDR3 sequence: CASSPPGTGAPSSYGQYF. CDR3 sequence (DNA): TGTGCCAGCAGCCCGCCCGGGACAGGGGCCCCCTCCTCCTACGGGCAGTACTTC.

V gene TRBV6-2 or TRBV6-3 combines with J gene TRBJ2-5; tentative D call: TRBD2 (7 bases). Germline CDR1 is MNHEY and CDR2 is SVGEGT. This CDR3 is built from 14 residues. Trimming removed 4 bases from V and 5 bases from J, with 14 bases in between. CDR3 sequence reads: CASSSRGARETQYF. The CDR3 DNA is TGTGCCAGCAGTTCACGGGGGGCCAGGGAGACCCAGTACTTC.

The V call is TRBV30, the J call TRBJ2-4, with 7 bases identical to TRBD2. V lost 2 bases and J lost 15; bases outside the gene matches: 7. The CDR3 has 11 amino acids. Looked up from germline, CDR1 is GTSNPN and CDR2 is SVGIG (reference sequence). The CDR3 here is CAWSPGLYWYF. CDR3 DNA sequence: TGTGCCTGGAGTCCGGGACTATATTGGTACTTC.

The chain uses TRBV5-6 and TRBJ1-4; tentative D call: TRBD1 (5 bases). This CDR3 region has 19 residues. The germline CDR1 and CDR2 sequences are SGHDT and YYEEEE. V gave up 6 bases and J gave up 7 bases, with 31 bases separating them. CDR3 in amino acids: CASKLFGRGRSRVGEKLFF. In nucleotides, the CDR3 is TGTGCCAGCAAACTCTTCGGGCGGGGGAGGAGCAGGGTCGGTGAAAAACTGTTTTTT.

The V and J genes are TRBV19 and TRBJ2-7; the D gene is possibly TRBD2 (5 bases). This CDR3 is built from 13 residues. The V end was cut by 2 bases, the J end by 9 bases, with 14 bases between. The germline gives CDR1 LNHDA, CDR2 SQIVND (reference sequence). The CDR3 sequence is CASSIRGPIGQYF. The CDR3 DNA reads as TGTGCCAGTAGTATAAGAGGGCCAATCGGGCAGTACTTC.

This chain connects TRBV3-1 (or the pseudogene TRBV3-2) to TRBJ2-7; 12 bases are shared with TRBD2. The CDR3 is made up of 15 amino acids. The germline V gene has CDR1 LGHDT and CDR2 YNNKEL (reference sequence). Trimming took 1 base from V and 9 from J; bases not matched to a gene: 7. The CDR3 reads CASSQVSSGRARQYF. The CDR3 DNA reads TGTGCCAGCAGCCAAGTGTCTAGCGGGAGGGCACGGCAGTACTTC.

CDR3 residues: CASSPVSGGAYNEQFF. CDR3 bases: TGTGCCAGCAGCCCAGTGAGCGGGGGGGCCTACAATGAGCAGTTCTTC. V and J are TRBV7-2 and TRBJ2-1; 10 nucleotides align to TRBD2. The CDR3 is 16 amino acids. Germline V gives CDR1 SGHTA, CDR2 FQGNSA. V dropped 5 bases and J dropped 2; count of bases not matched to a gene: 6.

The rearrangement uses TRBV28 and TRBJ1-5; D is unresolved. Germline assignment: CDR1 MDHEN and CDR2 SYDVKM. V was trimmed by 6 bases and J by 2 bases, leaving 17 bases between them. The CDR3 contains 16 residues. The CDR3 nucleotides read TGTGCCAGCAGAAATCTTGGCGGGATGGGCAATCAGCCCCAGCATTTT. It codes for CASRNLGGMGNQPQHF.

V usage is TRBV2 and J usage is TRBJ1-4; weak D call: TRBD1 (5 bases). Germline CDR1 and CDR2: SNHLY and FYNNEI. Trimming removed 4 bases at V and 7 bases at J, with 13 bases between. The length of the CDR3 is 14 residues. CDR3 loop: CASSVGSGGEKLFF. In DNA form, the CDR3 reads TGTGCCAGCAGTGTCGGATCCGGGGGTGAAAAACTGTTTTTT.

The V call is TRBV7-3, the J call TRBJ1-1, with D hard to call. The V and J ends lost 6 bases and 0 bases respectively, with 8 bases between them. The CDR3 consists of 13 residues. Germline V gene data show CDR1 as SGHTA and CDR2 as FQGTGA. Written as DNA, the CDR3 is TGTGCCAGCAGTTTTACAGTGAACACTGAAGCTTTCTTT. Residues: CASSFTVNTEAFF.

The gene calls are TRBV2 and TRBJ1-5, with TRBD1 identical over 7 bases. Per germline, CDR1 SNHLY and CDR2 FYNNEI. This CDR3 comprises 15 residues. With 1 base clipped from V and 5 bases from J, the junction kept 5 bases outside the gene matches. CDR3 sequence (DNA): TGTGCCAGCAGTGAAGAGGGGACAGACTATCAGCCCCAGCATTTT. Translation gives CASSEEGTDYQPQHF.

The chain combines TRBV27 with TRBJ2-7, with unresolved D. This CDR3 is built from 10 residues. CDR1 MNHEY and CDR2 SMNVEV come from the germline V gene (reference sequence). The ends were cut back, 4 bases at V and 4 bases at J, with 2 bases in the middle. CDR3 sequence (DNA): TGTGCCAGCAGTTCGTACGAGCAGTACTTC. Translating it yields CASSSYEQYF.

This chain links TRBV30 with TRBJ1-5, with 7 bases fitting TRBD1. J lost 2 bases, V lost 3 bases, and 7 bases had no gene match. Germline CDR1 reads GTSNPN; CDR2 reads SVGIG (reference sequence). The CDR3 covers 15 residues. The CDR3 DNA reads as TGTGCCTGGAGCGGCGACAGGGTTGGCAATCAGCCCCAGCATTTT. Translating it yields CAWSGDRVGNQPQHF.

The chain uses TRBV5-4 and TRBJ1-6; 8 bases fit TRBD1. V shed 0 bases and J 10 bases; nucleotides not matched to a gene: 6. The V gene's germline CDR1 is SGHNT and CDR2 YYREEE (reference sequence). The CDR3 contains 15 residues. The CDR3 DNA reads TGTGCCAGCAGCTTGGTCGACAGGACAGGGTCACCCCTCCACTTT. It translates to CASSLVDRTGSPLHF.

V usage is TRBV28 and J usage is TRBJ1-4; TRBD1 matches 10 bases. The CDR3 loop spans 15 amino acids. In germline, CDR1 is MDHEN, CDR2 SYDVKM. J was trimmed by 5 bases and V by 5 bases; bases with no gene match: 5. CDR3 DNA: TGTGCCAGCAGTGTTCCGGGACAGGGGAATGAAAAACTGTTTTTT. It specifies CASSVPGQGNEKLFF.

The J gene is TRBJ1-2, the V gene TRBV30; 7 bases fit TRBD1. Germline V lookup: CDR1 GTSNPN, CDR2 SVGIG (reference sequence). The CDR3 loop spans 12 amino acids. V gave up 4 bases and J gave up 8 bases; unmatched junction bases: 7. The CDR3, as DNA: TGTGCCTGGACAGGGGGTTCTTTCGGCTACACCTTC. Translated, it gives CAWTGGSFGYTF.

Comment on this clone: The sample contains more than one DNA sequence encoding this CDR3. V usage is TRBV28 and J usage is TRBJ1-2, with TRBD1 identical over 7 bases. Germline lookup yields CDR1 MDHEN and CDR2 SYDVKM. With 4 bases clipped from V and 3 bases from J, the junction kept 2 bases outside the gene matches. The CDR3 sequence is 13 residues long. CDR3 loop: CASSSDRDYGYTF. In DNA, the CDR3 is TGTGCCAGCAGTTCCGACAGGGACTATGGCTACACCTTC.

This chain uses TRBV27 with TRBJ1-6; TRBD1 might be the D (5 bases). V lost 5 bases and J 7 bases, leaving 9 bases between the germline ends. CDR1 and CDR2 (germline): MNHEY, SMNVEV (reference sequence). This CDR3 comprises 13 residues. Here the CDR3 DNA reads TGTGCCAGCAGTCCCGGGGGGAATTCACCCCTCCACTTT. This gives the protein CASSPGGNSPLHF.

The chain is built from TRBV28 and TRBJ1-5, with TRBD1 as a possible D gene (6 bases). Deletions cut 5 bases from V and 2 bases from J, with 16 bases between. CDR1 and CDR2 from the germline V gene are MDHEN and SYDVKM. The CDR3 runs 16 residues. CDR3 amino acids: CASSAEGGKGNQPQHF. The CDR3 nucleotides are TGTGCCAGCAGTGCCGAGGGGGGGAAGGGCAATCAGCCCCAGCATTTT.

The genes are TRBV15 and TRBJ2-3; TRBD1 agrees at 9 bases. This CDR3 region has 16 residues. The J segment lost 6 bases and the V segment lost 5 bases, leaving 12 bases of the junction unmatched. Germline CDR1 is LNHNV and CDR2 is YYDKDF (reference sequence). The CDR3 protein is CATSAPGTGSVDTQYF. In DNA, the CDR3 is TGTGCCACCAGCGCGCCCGGGACAGGGTCAGTGGATACGCAGTATTTT.

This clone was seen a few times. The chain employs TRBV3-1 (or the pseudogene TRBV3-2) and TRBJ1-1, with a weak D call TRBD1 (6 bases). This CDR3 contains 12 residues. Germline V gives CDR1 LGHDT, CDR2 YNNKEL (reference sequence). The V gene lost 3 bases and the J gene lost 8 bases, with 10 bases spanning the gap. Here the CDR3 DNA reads TGTGCCAGCAGCCAGAGCCAGGGGGAAGCTTTCTTT. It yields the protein CASSQSQGEAFF.

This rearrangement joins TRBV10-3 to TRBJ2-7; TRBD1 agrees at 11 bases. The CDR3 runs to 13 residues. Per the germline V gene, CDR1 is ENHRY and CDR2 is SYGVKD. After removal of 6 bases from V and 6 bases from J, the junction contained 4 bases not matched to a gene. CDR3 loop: CAIRVGQGGEQYF. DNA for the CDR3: TGTGCCATCAGGGTGGGACAGGGGGGCGAGCAGTACTTC.

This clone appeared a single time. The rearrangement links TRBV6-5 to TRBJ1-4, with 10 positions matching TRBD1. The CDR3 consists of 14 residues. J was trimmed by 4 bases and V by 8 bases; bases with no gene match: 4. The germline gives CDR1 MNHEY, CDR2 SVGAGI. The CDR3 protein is CASGQGDGNEKLFF. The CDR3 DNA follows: TGTGCCAGCGGACAGGGGGATGGTAATGAAAAACTGTTTTTT.

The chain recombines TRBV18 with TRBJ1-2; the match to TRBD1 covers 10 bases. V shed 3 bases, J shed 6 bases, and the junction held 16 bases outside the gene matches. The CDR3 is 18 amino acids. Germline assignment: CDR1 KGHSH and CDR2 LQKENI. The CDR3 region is CASSPPLSQTGGWNGYTF. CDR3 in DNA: TGTGCCAGCTCACCCCCTCTTTCCCAGACAGGGGGCTGGAATGGCTACACCTTC.

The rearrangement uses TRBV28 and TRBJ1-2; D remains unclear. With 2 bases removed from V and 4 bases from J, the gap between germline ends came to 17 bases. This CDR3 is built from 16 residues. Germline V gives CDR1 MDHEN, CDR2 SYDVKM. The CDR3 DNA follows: TGTGCCAGCAGTTTAGGAAGTGGCAGGCAAACCTATGGCTACACCTTC. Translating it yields CASSLGSGRQTYGYTF.

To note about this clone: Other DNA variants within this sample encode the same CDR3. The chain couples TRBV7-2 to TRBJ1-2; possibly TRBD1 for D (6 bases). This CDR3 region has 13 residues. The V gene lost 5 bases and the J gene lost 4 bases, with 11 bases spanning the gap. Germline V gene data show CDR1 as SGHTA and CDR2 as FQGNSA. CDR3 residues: CASSPQGSYGYTF. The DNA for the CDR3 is TGTGCCAGCAGCCCACAGGGAAGCTATGGCTACACCTTC. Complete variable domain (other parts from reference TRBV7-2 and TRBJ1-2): GAGVSQSPSNKVTEKGKDVELRCDPISGHTALYWYRQSLGQGLEFLIYFQGNSAPDKSGLPSDRFSAERTGGSVSTLTIQRTQQEDSAVYLCASSPQGSYGYTFGSGTRLTVV.

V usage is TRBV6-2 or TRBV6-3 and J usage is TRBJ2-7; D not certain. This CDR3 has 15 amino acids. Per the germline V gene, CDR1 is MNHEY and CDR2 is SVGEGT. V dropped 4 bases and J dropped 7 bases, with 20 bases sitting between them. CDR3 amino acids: CASSSLSPVQAEQYF. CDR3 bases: TGTGCCAGCAGTTCCCTCTCGCCTGTCCAGGCAGAGCAGTACTTC.

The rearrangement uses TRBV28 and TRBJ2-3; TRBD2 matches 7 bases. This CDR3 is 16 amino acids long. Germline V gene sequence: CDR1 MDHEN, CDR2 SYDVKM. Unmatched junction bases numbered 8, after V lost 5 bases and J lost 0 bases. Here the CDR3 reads CASSTNKRGSTDTQYF. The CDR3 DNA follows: TGTGCCAGCAGTACTAACAAGCGGGGCAGCACAGATACGCAGTATTTT.